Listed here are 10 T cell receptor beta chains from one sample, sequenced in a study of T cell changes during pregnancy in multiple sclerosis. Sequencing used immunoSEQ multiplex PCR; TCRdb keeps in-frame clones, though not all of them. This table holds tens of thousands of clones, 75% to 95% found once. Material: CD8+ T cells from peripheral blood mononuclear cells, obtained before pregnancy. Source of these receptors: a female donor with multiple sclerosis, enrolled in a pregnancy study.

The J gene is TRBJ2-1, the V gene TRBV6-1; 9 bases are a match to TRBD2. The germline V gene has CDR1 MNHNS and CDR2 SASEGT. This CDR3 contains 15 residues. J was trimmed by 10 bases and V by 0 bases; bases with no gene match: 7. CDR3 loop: CASSEAGGGAVEQFF. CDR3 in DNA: TGTGCCAGCAGTGAAGCCGGCGGGGGGGCGGTGGAGCAGTTCTTC.

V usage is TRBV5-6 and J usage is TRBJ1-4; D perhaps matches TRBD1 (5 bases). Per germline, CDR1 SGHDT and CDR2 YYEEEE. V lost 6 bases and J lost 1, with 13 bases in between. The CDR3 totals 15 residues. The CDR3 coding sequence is TGTGCCAGCACCGGAGGGGCGCGAACTAATGAAAAACTGTTTTTT. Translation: CASTGGARTNEKLFF.

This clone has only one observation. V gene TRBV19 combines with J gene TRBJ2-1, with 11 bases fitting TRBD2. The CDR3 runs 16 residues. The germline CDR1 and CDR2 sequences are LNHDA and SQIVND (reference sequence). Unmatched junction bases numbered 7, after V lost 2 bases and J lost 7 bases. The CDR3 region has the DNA TGTGCCAGTAGTATACTCCTAGCGGGGGGAAGGAATGAGCAGTTCTTC. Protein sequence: CASSILLAGGRNEQFF.

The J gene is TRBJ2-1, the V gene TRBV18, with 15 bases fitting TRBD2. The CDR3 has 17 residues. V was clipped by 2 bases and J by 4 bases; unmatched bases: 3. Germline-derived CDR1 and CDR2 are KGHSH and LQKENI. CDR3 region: CASSPRTSGGAYNEQFF. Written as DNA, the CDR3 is TGTGCCAGCTCACCAAGGACTAGCGGGGGGGCTTACAATGAGCAGTTCTTC. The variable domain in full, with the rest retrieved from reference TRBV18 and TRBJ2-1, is NAGVMQNPRHLVRRRGQEARLRCSPMKGHSHVYWYRQLPEEGLKFMVYLQKENIIDESGMPKERFSAEFPKEGPSILRIQQVVRGDSAAYFCASSPRTSGGAYNEQFFGPGTRLTVL.

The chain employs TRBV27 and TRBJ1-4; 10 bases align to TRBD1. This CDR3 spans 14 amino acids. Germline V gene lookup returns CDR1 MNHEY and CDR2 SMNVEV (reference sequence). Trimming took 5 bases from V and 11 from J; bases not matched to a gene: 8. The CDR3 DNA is TGTGCCAGCAGTCCTTGGACAGGGGGTGAGAAACTGTTTTTT. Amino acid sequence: CASSPWTGGEKLFF.

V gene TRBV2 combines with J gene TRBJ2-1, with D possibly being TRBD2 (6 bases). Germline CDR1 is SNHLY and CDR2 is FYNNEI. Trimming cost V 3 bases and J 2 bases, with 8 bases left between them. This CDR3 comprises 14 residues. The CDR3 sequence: CASSDGGPYNEQFF. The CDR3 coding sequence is TGTGCCAGCAGTGACGGGGGTCCCTACAATGAGCAGTTCTTC.

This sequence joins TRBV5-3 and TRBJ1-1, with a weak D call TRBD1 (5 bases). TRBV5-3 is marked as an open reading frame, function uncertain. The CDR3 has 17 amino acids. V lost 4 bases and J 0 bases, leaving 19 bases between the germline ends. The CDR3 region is CARSNTPRVRMNTEAFF. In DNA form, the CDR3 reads TGTGCCAGAAGCAACACCCCCAGGGTTAGGATGAACACTGAAGCTTTCTTT.

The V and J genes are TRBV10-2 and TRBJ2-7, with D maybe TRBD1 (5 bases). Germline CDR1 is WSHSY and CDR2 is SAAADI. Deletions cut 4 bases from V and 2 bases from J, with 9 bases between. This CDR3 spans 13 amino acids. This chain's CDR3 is CASSVWGAYEQYF. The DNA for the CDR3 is TGCGCCAGCAGTGTTTGGGGCGCCTACGAGCAGTACTTC.

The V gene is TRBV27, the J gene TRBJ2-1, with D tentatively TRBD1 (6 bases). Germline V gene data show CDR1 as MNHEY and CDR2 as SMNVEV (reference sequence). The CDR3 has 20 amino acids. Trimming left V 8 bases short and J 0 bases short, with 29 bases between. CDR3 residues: CASLYTWVQGPTSSYNEQFF. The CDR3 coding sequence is TGTGCCAGCCTTTATACCTGGGTACAGGGCCCTACAAGCTCCTACAATGAGCAGTTCTTC.

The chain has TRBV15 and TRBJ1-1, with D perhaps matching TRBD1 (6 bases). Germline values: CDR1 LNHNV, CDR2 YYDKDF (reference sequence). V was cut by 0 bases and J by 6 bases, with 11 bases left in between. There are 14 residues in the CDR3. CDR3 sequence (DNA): TGTGCCACCAGCAGAGATTTGGGGGCCCCTGAAGCTTTCTTT. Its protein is CATSRDLGAPEAFF.